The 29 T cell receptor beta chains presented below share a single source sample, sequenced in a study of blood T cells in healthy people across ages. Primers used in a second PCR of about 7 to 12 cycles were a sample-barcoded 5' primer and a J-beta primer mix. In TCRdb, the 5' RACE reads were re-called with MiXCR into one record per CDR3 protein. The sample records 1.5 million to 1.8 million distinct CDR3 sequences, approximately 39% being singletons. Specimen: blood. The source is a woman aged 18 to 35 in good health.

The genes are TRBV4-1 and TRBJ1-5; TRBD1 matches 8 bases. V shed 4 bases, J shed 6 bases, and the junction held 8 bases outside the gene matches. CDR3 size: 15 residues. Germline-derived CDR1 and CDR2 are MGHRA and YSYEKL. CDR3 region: CASSPLLTGVQPQHF. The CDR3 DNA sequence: TGCGCCAGCAGCCCCTTATTGACAGGGGTTCAGCCCCAGCATTTT.

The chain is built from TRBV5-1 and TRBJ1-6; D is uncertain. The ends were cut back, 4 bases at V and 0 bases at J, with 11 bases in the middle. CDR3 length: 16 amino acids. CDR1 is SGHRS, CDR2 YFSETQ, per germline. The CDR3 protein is CASSTAASSYNSPLHF. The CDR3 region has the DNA TGCGCCAGCAGCACGGCAGCTAGCTCCTATAATTCACCCCTCCACTTT.

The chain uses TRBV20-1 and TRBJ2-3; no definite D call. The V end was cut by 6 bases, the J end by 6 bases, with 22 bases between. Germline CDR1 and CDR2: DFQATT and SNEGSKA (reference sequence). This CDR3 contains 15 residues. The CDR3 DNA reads TGCAGTGCCCCAACCCCTGCGGCTCCTCGGGATACGCAGTATTTT. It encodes CSAPTPAAPRDTQYF.

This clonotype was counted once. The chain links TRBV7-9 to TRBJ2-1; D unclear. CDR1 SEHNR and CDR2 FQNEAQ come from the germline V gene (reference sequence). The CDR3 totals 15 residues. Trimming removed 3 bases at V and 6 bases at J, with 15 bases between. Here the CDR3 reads CASSFRKTVRNEQFF. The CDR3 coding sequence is TGTGCCAGCAGCTTCAGGAAGACTGTGCGCAATGAGCAGTTCTTC.

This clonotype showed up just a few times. The CDR3 bases are TGCAGTGCTAGAGATATGGGACTAGCGGGGGGCGAAGAGACCCAGTACTTC. It is translated as CSARDMGLAGGEETQYF. The V and J genes are TRBV20-1 and TRBJ2-7; 15 bases line up with TRBD2. The J call may be in error: the DNA end matches TRBJ2-5 better. Germline CDR1 and CDR2: DFQATT and SNEGSKA (reference sequence). The CDR3 contains 17 residues.

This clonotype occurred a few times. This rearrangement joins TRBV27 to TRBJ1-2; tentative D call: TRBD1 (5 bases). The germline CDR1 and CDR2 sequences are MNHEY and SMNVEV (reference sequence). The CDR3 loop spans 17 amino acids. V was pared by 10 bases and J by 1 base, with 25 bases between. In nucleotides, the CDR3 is TGTGCCACCCTTCCAATGGCTGAGGGACTTGTTAACTATGGCTACACCTTC. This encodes CATLPMAEGLVNYGYTF.

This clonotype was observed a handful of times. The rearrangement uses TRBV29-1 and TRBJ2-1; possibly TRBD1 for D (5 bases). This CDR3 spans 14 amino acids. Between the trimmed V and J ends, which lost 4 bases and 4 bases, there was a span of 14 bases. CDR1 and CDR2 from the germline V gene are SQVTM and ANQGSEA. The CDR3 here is CSVVQGGSYNEQFF. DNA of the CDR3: TGCAGCGTTGTCCAGGGTGGTTCGTACAATGAGCAGTTCTTC.

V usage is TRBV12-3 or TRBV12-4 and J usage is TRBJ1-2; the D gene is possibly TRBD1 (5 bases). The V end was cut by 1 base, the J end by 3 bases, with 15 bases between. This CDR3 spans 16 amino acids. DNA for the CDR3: TGTGCCAGCAGTTTAGACCTTCGCAGGGTTGACTATGGCTACACCTTC. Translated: CASSLDLRRVDYGYTF.

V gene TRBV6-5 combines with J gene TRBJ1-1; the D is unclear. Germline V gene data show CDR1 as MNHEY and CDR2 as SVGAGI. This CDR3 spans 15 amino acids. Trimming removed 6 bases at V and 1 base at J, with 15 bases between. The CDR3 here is CASRSPGNQNTEAFF. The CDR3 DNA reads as TGTGCCAGCAGATCTCCCGGGAACCAGAACACTGAAGCTTTCTTT.

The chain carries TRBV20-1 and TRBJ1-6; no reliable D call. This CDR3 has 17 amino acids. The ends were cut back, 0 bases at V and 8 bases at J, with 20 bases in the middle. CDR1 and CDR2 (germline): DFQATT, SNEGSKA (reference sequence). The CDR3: CSARDGPETNGYSPLHF. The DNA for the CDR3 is TGCAGTGCTAGAGATGGACCCGAGACAAACGGGTATTCACCCCTCCACTTT.

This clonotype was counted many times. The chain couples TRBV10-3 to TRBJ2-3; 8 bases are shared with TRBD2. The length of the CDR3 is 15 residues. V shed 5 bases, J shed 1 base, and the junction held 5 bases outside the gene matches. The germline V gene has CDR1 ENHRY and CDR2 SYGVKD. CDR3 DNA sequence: TGTGCCATCAGTACCCCGGGACTAGGCACAGATACGCAGTATTTT. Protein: CAISTPGLGTDTQYF.

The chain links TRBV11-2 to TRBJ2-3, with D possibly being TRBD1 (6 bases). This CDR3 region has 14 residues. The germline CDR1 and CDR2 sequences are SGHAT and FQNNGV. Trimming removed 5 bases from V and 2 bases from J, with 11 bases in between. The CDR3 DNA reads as TGTGCCAGCAGCAAACGACAGGTCACAGATACGCAGTATTTT. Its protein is CASSKRQVTDTQYF.

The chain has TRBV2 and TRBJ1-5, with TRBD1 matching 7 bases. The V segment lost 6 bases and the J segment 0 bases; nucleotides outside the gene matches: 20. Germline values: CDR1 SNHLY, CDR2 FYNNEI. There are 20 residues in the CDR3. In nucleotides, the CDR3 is TGTGCCAGCAGCCTACTCGGAGGGACAGACACATGGAATAGCAATCAGCCCCAGCATTTT. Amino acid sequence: CASSLLGGTDTWNSNQPQHF.

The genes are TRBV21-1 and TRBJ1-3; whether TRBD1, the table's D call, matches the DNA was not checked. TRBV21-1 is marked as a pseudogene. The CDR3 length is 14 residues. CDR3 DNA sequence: TGTGCCAGCAGTCCCGGGAGCTCTGGAAACACCATATATTTT. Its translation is CASSPGSSGNTIYF.

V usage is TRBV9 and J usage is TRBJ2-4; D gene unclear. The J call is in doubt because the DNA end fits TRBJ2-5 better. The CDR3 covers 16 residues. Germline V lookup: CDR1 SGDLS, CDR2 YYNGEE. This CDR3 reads CASSVDPVAPQETQYF. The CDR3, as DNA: TGTGCCAGCAGCGTAGATCCGGTGGCACCCCAAGAGACCCAGTACTTC.

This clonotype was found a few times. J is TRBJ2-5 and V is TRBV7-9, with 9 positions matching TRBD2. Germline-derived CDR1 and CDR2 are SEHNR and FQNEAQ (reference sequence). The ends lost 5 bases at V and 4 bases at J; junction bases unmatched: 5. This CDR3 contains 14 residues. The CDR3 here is CASSPRLAVETQYF. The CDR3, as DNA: TGTGCCAGCAGCCCGAGACTAGCGGTAGAGACCCAGTACTTC.

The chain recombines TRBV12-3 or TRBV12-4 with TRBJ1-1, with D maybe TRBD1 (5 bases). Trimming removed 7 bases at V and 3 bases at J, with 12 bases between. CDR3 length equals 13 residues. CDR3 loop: CASTRGGYTEAFF. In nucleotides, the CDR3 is TGTGCCAGCACCCGTGGGGGGTACACTGAAGCTTTCTTT.

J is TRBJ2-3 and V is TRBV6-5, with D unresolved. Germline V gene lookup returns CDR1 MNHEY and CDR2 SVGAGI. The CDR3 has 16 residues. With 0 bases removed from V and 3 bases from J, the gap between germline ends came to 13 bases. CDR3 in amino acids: CASSYSMVRVTDTQYF. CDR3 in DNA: TGTGCCAGCAGTTACTCGATGGTCAGAGTGACAGATACGCAGTATTTT.

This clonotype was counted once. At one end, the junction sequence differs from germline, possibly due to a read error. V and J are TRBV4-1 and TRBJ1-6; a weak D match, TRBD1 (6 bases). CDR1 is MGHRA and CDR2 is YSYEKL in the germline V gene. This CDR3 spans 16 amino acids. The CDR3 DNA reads TGCGCCAGCAGCCTGTCGTCGGGACAATTGAATTCACCCCCCCACTTT. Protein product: CASSLSSGQLNSPPHF.

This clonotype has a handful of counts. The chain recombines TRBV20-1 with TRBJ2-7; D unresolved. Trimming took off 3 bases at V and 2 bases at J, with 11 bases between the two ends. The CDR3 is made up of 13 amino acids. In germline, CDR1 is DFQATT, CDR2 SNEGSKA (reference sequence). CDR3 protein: CSARTPRAYEQYF. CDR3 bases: TGCAGTGCTAGGACTCCCCGCGCCTACGAGCAGTACTTC.

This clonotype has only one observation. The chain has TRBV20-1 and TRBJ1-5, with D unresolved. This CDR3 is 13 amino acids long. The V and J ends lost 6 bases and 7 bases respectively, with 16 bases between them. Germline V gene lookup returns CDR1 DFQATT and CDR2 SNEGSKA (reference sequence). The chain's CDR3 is CSARPGFSQPQHF. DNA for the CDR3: TGCAGTGCCCGACCAGGATTTAGCCAGCCCCAGCATTTT.

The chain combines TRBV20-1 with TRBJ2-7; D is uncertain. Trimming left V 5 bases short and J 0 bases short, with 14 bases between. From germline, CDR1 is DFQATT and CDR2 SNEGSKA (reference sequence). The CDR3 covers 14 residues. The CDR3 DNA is TGCAGTGCTTGCTGTGGGTGGAGCTCCTACGAGCAGTACTTC. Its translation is CSACCGWSSYEQYF.

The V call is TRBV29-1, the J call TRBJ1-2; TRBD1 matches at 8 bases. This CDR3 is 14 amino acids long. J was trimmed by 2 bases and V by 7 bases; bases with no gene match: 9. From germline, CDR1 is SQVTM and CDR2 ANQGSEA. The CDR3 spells CSAIGTGENYGYTF. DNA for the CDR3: TGCAGCGCGATAGGGACAGGAGAGAACTATGGCTACACCTTC.

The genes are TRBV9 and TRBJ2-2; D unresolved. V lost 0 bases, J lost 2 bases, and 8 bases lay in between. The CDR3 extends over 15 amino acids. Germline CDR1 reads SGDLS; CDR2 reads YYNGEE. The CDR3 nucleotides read TGTGCCAGCAGCGTAGTGGCAGAAAACACCGGGGAGCTGTTTTTT. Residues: CASSVVAENTGELFF.

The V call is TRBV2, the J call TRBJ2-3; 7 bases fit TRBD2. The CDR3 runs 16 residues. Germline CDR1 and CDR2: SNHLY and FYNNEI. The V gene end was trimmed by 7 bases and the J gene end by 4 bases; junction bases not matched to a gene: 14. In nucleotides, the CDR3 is TGTGCCAGCATCGATAGGACTAGTTTGTTAGCAGATACGCAGTATTTT. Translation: CASIDRTSLLADTQYF.

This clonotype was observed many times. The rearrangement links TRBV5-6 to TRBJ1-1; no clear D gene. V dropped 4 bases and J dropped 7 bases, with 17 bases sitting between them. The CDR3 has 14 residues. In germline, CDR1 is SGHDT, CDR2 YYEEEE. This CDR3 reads CASSPVHGRSEAFF. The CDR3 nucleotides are TGTGCCAGCAGCCCGGTCCATGGTCGGAGTGAAGCTTTCTTT.

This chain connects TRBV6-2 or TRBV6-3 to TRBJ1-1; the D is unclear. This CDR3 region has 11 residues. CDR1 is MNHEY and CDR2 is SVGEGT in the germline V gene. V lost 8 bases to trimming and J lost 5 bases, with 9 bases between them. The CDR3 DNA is TGTGCCAGCTGTATTCGGACTGAAGCTTTCTTT. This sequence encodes CASCIRTEAFF.

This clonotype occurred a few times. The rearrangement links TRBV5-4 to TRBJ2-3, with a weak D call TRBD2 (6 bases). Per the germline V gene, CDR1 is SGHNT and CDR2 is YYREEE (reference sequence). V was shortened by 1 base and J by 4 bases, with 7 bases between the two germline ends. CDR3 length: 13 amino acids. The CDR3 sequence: CASSLRDSDTQYF. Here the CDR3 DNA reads TGTGCCAGCAGCTTGAGGGACTCAGATACGCAGTATTTT.

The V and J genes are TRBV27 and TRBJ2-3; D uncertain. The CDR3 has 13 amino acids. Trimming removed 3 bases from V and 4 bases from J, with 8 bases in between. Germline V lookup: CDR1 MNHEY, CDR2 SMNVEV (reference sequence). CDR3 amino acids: CASSFIQADTQYF. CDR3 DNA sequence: TGTGCCAGCAGTTTCATCCAAGCAGATACGCAGTATTTT.